The 13 T cell receptor beta chains in this list originate from one sample, sequenced in a study of CD8 T cells in Susac syndrome. RNA amounts of about 0.45 to 1 ug underwent reverse transcription with random hexamers. TCRdb re-derived calls from the immunoSEQ multiplex PCR reads in MiXCR, one entry per CDR3 protein. The sample lists 130,000 to 150,000 distinct CDR3 sequences; roughly 94% were seen once. Sequences were obtained from CD4+ T cells from PBMCs. The receptors were gathered from a human donor in good health.

V and J are TRBV14 and TRBJ2-1, with a weak D call TRBD1 (6 bases). Germline V CDR1 and CDR2: SGHDN, FVKESK. The V and J ends lost 5 bases and 3 bases respectively, with 20 bases between them. CDR3 length: 17 amino acids. This chain's CDR3 is CASSTRGLWTDYNEQFF. DNA for the CDR3: TGTGCCAGCAGCACGAGGGGGTTGTGGACGGACTACAATGAGCAGTTCTTC.

The chain links TRBV5-1 to TRBJ2-1; 8 positions agree with TRBD2. Germline V gene data show CDR1 as SGHRS and CDR2 as YFSETQ. With V trimmed by 4 bases and J by 3 bases, 12 bases remained unmatched. The CDR3 sequence is 17 residues long. The CDR3 reads CASSLLLSGRGYNEQFF. CDR3 bases: TGCGCCAGCAGCCTACTGCTCAGCGGGAGAGGCTACAATGAGCAGTTCTTC.

This chain connects TRBV28 to TRBJ1-2; the D gene is possibly TRBD1 (6 bases). The ends were cut back, 3 bases at V and 5 bases at J, with 22 bases in the middle. In germline, CDR1 is MDHEN, CDR2 SYDVKM. The length of the CDR3 is 17 residues. CDR3 in amino acids: CASSFVGLQGSGYGYTF. The CDR3 DNA reads TGTGCCAGCAGTTTTGTCGGTCTACAGGGATCGGGGTATGGCTACACCTTC.

V and J are TRBV29-1 and TRBJ2-2, with D unresolved. This CDR3 is 12 amino acids long. Trimming removed 7 bases from V and 1 base from J, with 7 bases in between. CDR1 is SQVTM and CDR2 is ANQGSEA in the germline V gene. CDR3 coding DNA: TGCAGCGCCACAATGAACACCGGGGAGCTGTTTTTT. It translates to CSATMNTGELFF.

The chain carries TRBV12-3 or TRBV12-4 and TRBJ2-7; D unresolved. This CDR3 region has 15 residues. Trimming took off 4 bases at V and 0 bases at J, with 13 bases between the two ends. Here the CDR3 DNA reads TGTGCCAGCAGTTGGCATCTATCCCTCTCCTACGAGCAGTACTTC. It encodes CASSWHLSLSYEQYF.

The CDR3 DNA reads TGTGCCAGCACCCCCCCGTCAGATACGCAGTATTTT. Encoded protein: CASTPPSDTQYF. This chain links TRBV7-2 with TRBJ2-3, with D uncertain. Germline lookup yields CDR1 SGHTA and CDR2 FQGNSA. The CDR3 has 12 residues. Deletions cut 7 bases from V and 4 bases from J, with 9 bases between. Supplemented by reference TRBV7-2 and TRBJ2-3, the full variable domain reads GAGVSQSPSNKVTEKGKDVELRCDPISGHTALYWYRQSLGQGLEFLIYFQGNSAPDKSGLPSDRFSAERTGGSVSTLTIQRTQQEDSAVYLCASTPPSDTQYFGPGTRLTVL.

The chain links TRBV5-4 to TRBJ2-5, with 9 bases that match TRBD2. Trimming cost V 0 bases and J 3 bases; bases outside gene matches: 3. From germline, CDR1 is SGHNT and CDR2 YYREEE (reference sequence). This CDR3 is built from 15 residues. CDR3 DNA: TGTGCCAGCAGCTTGGAACTAGCGGGTAAAGAGACCCAGTACTTC. Translated: CASSLELAGKETQYF.

The V call is TRBV5-1, the J call TRBJ2-2; TRBD1 matches 7 bases. Trimming took 4 bases from V and 3 from J; bases not matched to a gene: 6. The CDR3 is made up of 15 amino acids. The germline V gene has CDR1 SGHRS and CDR2 YFSETQ. CDR3: CASSRADRDTGELFF. DNA for the CDR3: TGCGCCAGCAGCCGGGCCGACAGGGACACCGGGGAGCTGTTTTTT.

The genes are TRBV4-2 and TRBJ2-1; 7 positions match TRBD1. The CDR3 has 16 residues. The germline gives CDR1 LGHNA, CDR2 YNFKEQ. Losses at the gene ends were 3 bases for V and 4 bases for J; bases not matched to a gene: 9. The chain's CDR3 is CASSQGSTGLYNEQFF. The DNA of the CDR3 is TGTGCCAGCAGCCAGGGTTCGACAGGGTTGTACAATGAGCAGTTCTTC.

The V and J genes are TRBV10-3 and TRBJ2-7, with a possible D match to TRBD2 (6 bases). V was pared by 6 bases and J by 2 bases, with 14 bases between. Germline V gives CDR1 ENHRY, CDR2 SYGVKD. The CDR3 extends over 14 amino acids. This CDR3 is CAIRAGSGPYEQYF. CDR3 DNA: TGTGCCATCAGGGCGGGGAGCGGTCCCTACGAGCAGTACTTC.

The J gene is TRBJ1-2, the V gene TRBV27, with D perhaps matching TRBD1 (6 bases). Germline CDR1 MNHEY, CDR2 SMNVEV (reference sequence). CDR3 length equals 13 residues. V was cut by 7 bases and J by 6 bases, with 15 bases left in between. The CDR3 region has the DNA TGTGCCAGCACAGGACCGGACAGAAATGGCTACACCTTC. Translating it yields CASTGPDRNGYTF.

The CDR3 region has the DNA TGTGCCATCAGTGGACAAAATCGTGGGCAGTACTTC. The encoded protein is CAISGQNRGQYF. The chain couples TRBV10-3 to TRBJ2-7; the D is unclear. Trimming cost V 4 bases and J 9 bases, with 13 bases left between them. The germline gives CDR1 ENHRY, CDR2 SYGVKD. The CDR3 is 12 residues long.

The CDR3 nucleotides are TGCGCCAGGGCGGGAGGGCACAATGAGCAGTTCTTC. It yields the protein CARAGGHNEQFF. V is TRBV5-1 and J is TRBJ2-1; 9 nucleotides line up with TRBD2. Trimming cost V 8 bases and J 5 bases; bases outside gene matches: 2. The germline V gene has CDR1 SGHRS and CDR2 YFSETQ. The CDR3 sequence is 12 residues long.